The clone carrying this T cell receptor (beta chain) was observed many times. Every diagnosis used clinical symptoms, serum thyroxine and TRAb, thyroid ultrasound and orbital computed tomography. PBMCs were collected from an approximately 9.4 ml volume of fresh peripheral blood. The data were obtained in a study of T cells in Graves' hyperthyroidism and ophthalmopathy. About the research overall: Staff took peripheral blood when the initial diagnosis was made, before any treatment began.

TCR beta CDR3 sequences were amplified from RNA transcripts. Researchers ran a first-round RT-PCR on the TCR CDR3 using the HTBI primer set. TCRdb analysed the multiplex PCR reads with MiXCR anew, one entry per CDR3 protein. The sample yields around 350,000 distinct CDR3 sequences, 13% to 15% seen once. The CDR3 is made up of 13 amino acids. V was clipped by 0 bases and J by 0 bases, with 3 bases between them. Germline CDR1 and CDR2: LGHDT and YNNKEL (reference sequence). The chain employs TRBV3-1 and TRBJ2-7; no reliable D call. This sequence was found in a woman aged 55 to 70 with Graves' ophthalmopathy. The specimen was blood. The CDR3 reads CASSQDYSYEQYF. The CDR3, as DNA: TGTGCCAGCAGCCAAGACTACTCCTACGAGCAGTACTTC.